A single sample gave rise to the 29 T cell receptor beta chains below, sequenced in a study of PD-L1 blockade in urothelial cancer. Time point in this sample: pretreatment peripheral blood. Sequencing used immunoSEQ multiplex PCR; TCRdb keeps in-frame clones, though not all of them. The profile shows about 51,000 clones, about 86% of them singletons. The sample was PBMCs, taken around atezolizumab (anti-PD-L1) treatment. The receptors come from a man between 60 and 70 years old with urothelial cancer.

The chain has TRBV10-2 and TRBJ1-4, with 8 bases aligning to TRBD1. With 0 bases clipped from V and 8 bases from J, the junction kept 5 bases outside the gene matches. Germline lookup yields CDR1 WSHSY and CDR2 SAAADI. This CDR3 contains 15 residues. The CDR3, as DNA: TGCGCCAGCAGTGAGTCCCCCAGGGGGCGGGAAAAACTGTTTTTT. It codes for CASSESPRGREKLFF.

The gene calls are TRBV28 and TRBJ2-1; D possibly corresponds to TRBD2 (7 bases). CDR1 and CDR2 (germline): MDHEN, SYDVKM. With 6 bases removed from V and 3 bases from J, the gap between germline ends came to 18 bases. The CDR3 covers 16 residues. The CDR3 region is CASRGAGGPGYNEQFF. CDR3 in DNA: TGTGCCAGCAGGGGGGCCGGGGGGCCTGGCTACAATGAGCAGTTCTTC.

DNA of the CDR3: TGTGCCAGCAGTGAAGGAGTCAGGGTGATCGCCGGGGAGCTGTTTTTT. Translating it yields CASSEGVRVIAGELFF. The V and J genes are TRBV6-1 and TRBJ2-2; TRBD1 is a possible D gene (5 bases). V lost 1 base to trimming and J lost 6 bases, with 15 bases between them. Germline V gene lookup returns CDR1 MNHNS and CDR2 SASEGT. The CDR3 is 16 amino acids.

V gene TRBV10-3 combines with J gene TRBJ2-6, with D possibly matching TRBD1 (6 bases). The CDR3 is 13 residues long. V dropped 10 bases and J dropped 2 bases, with 9 bases sitting between them. Per the germline V gene, CDR1 is ENHRY and CDR2 is SYGVKD. The CDR3 protein is CATSGAGANVLTF. CDR3 nucleotide sequence: TGTGCCACCTCAGGGGCTGGGGCCAACGTCCTGACTTTC.

J is TRBJ1-1 and V is TRBV5-4, with TRBD1 as a possible D gene (5 bases). The CDR3 is 15 residues long. Germline lookup yields CDR1 SGHNT and CDR2 YYREEE (reference sequence). Trimming shortened V by 5 bases and J by 5 bases, and 19 bases separated the two germline ends. CDR3 in DNA: TGTGCCAGCAGAGTATACGGGGGTAGAGGAACTGAAGCTTTCTTT. Encoded protein: CASRVYGGRGTEAFF. The variable domain in full, completed from reference TRBV5-4 and TRBJ1-1, reads ETGVTQSPTHLIKTRGQQVTLRCSSQSGHNTVSWYQQALGQGPQFIFQYYREEENGRGNFPPRFSGLQFPNYSSELNVNALELDDSALYLCASRVYGGRGTEAFFGQGTRLTVV.

This clone was found once. This chain connects TRBV19 to TRBJ2-5; the D gene is possibly TRBD2 (5 bases). Germline assignment: CDR1 LNHDA and CDR2 SQIVND (reference sequence). V lost 3 bases and J lost 7, with 12 bases in between. This CDR3 is built from 13 residues. The CDR3 nucleotides read TGTGCCAGTAGTATTGGTTCTGAGGGGACCCAGTACTTC. Translating it yields CASSIGSEGTQYF.

This chain joins TRBV29-1 and TRBJ1-2, with D maybe TRBD1 (5 bases). Germline V CDR1 and CDR2: SQVTM, ANQGSEA. Trimming took 7 bases from V and 3 from J, leaving 21 bases between them. The CDR3 totals 15 residues. The CDR3 here is CSALLGGGGDYGYTF. Here the CDR3 DNA reads TGCAGCGCTCTCCTGGGGGGAGGTGGAGACTATGGCTACACCTTC.

V usage is TRBV27 and J usage is TRBJ1-5; maybe TRBD1 (5 bases). The germline V and J ends were trimmed by 1 base and 3 bases, with 7 bases remaining between them. There are 14 residues in the CDR3. Germline-derived CDR1 and CDR2 are MNHEY and SMNVEV (reference sequence). CDR3 DNA: TGTGCCAGCAGTTTATTAGGGGTCAATCAGCCCCAGCATTTT. Translating gives CASSLLGVNQPQHF.

The chain recombines TRBV5-1 with TRBJ1-4, with 7 bases matching TRBD1. This CDR3 is 14 amino acids long. Germline CDR1 SGHRS, CDR2 YFSETQ. The V segment lost 4 bases and the J segment 5 bases; nucleotides outside the gene matches: 5. CDR3 nucleotides: TGCGCCAGCAGCCTGACAGGGAGGAATGAAAAACTGTTTTTT. Its translation is CASSLTGRNEKLFF.

The chain combines TRBV10-3 with TRBJ2-3, with 10 bases lining up with TRBD2. The CDR3 is 14 residues long. The V and J ends lost 6 bases and 0 bases, in that order; junction bases with no gene match: 0. CDR1 is ENHRY and CDR2 is SYGVKD in the germline V gene. The CDR3 nucleotides are TGTGCCATCAGGACTAGCGGGAGCACAGATACGCAGTATTTT. Amino acid sequence: CAIRTSGSTDTQYF.

This rearrangement joins TRBV19 to TRBJ2-7, with 8 bases matching TRBD1. V lost 3 bases and J lost 1; bases outside the gene matches: 11. The CDR3 spans 17 residues. Germline V gene sequence: CDR1 LNHDA, CDR2 SQIVND (reference sequence). The CDR3 region has the DNA TGTGCCAGTAGTATTACGTCAGGGGGCGTCGAATCCTACGAGCAGTACTTC. It yields the protein CASSITSGGVESYEQYF. The variable domain in full, completed from reference TRBV19 and TRBJ2-7, reads DGGITQSPKYLFRKEGQNVTLSCEQNLNHDAMYWYRQDPGQGLRLIYYSQIVNDFQKGDIAEGYSVSREKKESFPLTVTSAQKNPTAFYLCASSITSGGVESYEQYFGPGTRLTVT.

The V call is TRBV18, the J call TRBJ2-7; D gene uncertain. This CDR3 contains 14 residues. With 0 bases removed from V and 3 bases from J, the gap between germline ends came to 9 bases. CDR1 KGHSH and CDR2 LQKENI come from the germline V gene. Here the CDR3 DNA reads TGTGCCAGCTCACCACCAACTCCGAACTACGAGCAGTACTTC. This sequence encodes CASSPPTPNYEQYF. Using reference TRBV18 and TRBJ2-7 for the parts outside the CDR3, the full variable domain is NAGVMQNPRHLVRRRGQEARLRCSPMKGHSHVYWYRQLPEEGLKFMVYLQKENIIDESGMPKERFSAEFPKEGPSILRIQQVVRGDSAAYFCASSPPTPNYEQYFGPGTRLTVT.

This rearrangement joins TRBV5-1 to TRBJ2-2; D not certain. V gave up 4 bases and J gave up 5 bases, with 12 bases separating them. From germline, CDR1 is SGHRS and CDR2 YFSETQ. The CDR3 is 14 amino acids. CDR3 loop: CASSLGTLTGELFF. The CDR3 nucleotides read TGCGCCAGCAGCCTAGGAACCCTAACCGGGGAGCTGTTTTTT.

The sample holds one count of this clone. This sequence joins TRBV5-4 and TRBJ2-1; TRBD1 aligns across 7 bases. The CDR3 runs to 16 residues. Germline loops: CDR1 SGHNT, CDR2 YYREEE (reference sequence). The J segment lost 1 base and the V segment lost 4 bases, leaving 8 bases of the junction unmatched. The CDR3 sequence is CASSPKQGLSYNEQFF. For the CDR3, the DNA is TGTGCCAGCAGCCCAAAACAGGGGTTGTCCTACAATGAGCAGTTCTTC.

The chain employs TRBV5-6 and TRBJ2-3; possible D gene TRBD1, 5 bases. The germline CDR1 and CDR2 sequences are SGHDT and YYEEEE. The ends were cut back, 3 bases at V and 3 bases at J, with 17 bases in the middle. The CDR3 extends over 16 amino acids. CDR3 in amino acids: CASSSPRSGLTDTQYF. CDR3 sequence (DNA): TGTGCCAGCAGCTCCCCCAGGTCAGGGTTGACAGATACGCAGTATTTT.

V usage is TRBV10-3 and J usage is TRBJ2-7, with 9 positions matching TRBD1. V dropped 11 bases and J dropped 4; count of bases not matched to a gene: 9. This CDR3 contains 13 residues. The germline CDR1 and CDR2 sequences are ENHRY and SYGVKD. The CDR3 DNA is TGTGCCTCGCGTTCGGACAGGGGTTACGAGCAGTACTTC. As protein: CASRSDRGYEQYF.

The genes are TRBV11-3 and TRBJ2-3; D gene uncertain. V lost 2 bases and J lost 1, with 4 bases in between. This CDR3 has 13 amino acids. Germline CDR1 and CDR2: SGHNT and YENEEA. CDR3 in DNA: TGTGCCAGCAGCTTACAGGGCACAGATACGCAGTATTTT. Amino acid sequence: CASSLQGTDTQYF.

The gene calls are TRBV2 and TRBJ2-3; 7 nucleotides line up with TRBD2. Looked up from germline, CDR1 is SNHLY and CDR2 is FYNNEI. Trimming cost V 7 bases and J 5 bases; bases outside gene matches: 9. The CDR3 extends over 14 amino acids. The CDR3 nucleotides are TGTGCCAGCACCTCCCGGCCGGGGGGAGATACGCAGTATTTT. Its protein product is CASTSRPGGDTQYF.

Concerning this clone: One end of the junction fails to match germline, which may point to a read error. The rearrangement links TRBV6-5 to TRBJ2-1; the match to TRBD2 covers 7 bases. The CDR3 is 15 amino acids. Germline V gene data show CDR1 as MNHEY and CDR2 as SVGAGI. CDR3 residues: CASSNSGGGYNEQFF. In nucleotides, the CDR3 is TGTGCCAGCAGTAACTCGGGAGGCGGATACAATGAGCAGTTCTTC.

This clone has a single count. The gene calls are TRBV2 and TRBJ1-5; D gene uncertain. This CDR3 spans 16 amino acids. V was cut by 2 bases and J by 0 bases, with 11 bases left in between. Looked up from germline, CDR1 is SNHLY and CDR2 is FYNNEI. The CDR3 spells CASSELGGVSNQPQHF. CDR3 coding DNA: TGTGCCAGCAGTGAATTGGGCGGGGTTAGCAATCAGCCCCAGCATTTT.

The gene calls are TRBV11-2 and TRBJ2-1; perhaps TRBD1 as D (5 bases). The CDR3 sequence is 16 residues long. The V end lost 1 base, the J end lost 7 bases, and 17 bases lay between the germline ends. Germline V gene sequence: CDR1 SGHAT, CDR2 FQNNGV. The chain's CDR3 is CASSLVGQGKANEQFF. For the CDR3, the DNA is TGTGCCAGCAGCTTAGTTGGGCAGGGAAAAGCGAATGAGCAGTTCTTC.

This chain uses TRBV6-5 with TRBJ2-7, with D tentatively TRBD1 (5 bases). The germline V and J ends were trimmed by 6 bases and 1 base, with 10 bases remaining between them. The length of the CDR3 is 13 residues. The germline gives CDR1 MNHEY, CDR2 SVGAGI. Here the CDR3 DNA reads TGTGCCAGCAGCAAAGGGGCTTCCTACGAGCAGTACTTC. Its translation is CASSKGASYEQYF.

This clone showed up just a few times. The V and J genes are TRBV5-6 and TRBJ2-2, with 11 bases lining up with TRBD2. Germline V gives CDR1 SGHDT, CDR2 YYEEEE. The CDR3 is 16 residues long. V was pared by 4 bases and J by 5 bases, with 7 bases of the junction left unmatched. CDR3 nucleotides: TGTGCCAGCAGCCTCATAGCGGGGGGGCGAACCGGGGAGCTGTTTTTT. It encodes CASSLIAGGRTGELFF. Together with reference TRBV5-6 and TRBJ2-2, the CDR3 gives the full variable domain: DAGVTQSPTHLIKTRGQQVTLRCSPKSGHDTVSWYQQALGQGPQFIFQYYEEEERQRGNFPDRFSGHQFPNYSSELNVNALLLGDSALYLCASSLIAGGRTGELFFGEGSRLTVL.

This chain connects TRBV13 to TRBJ1-2; TRBD1 aligns across 8 bases. V shed 0 bases and J 4 bases; nucleotides not matched to a gene: 10. CDR3 length equals 17 residues. From germline, CDR1 is PRHDT and CDR2 FYEKMQ (reference sequence). The CDR3 coding sequence is TGTGCCAGCAGCTTAGGGGACAGGGACCGAACTGGCTATGGCTACACCTTC. Amino acid sequence: CASSLGDRDRTGYGYTF.

Note on this clone: The germline gene is not matched at one end of the junction; a read error may be the cause. V usage is TRBV6-5 and J usage is TRBJ1-2, with D uncertain. CDR1 is MNHEY, CDR2 SVGAGI, per germline. The length of the CDR3 is 15 residues. CDR3 bases: TGTGCCAGCTGCCAGAACCCCGCGACTAAGTATGGCTACACCTTC. This codes for CASCQNPATKYGYTF.

The V call is TRBV7-2, the J call TRBJ1-2; D is unclear. The V end was cut by 8 bases, the J end by 4 bases, with 8 bases between. The CDR3 is 11 residues long. The germline CDR1 and CDR2 sequences are SGHTA and FQGNSA. In nucleotides, the CDR3 is TGTGCCAGCGGCGACTCCTATGGCTACACCTTC. It is translated as CASGDSYGYTF.

The rearrangement links TRBV14 to TRBJ2-7; D possibly corresponds to TRBD1 (5 bases). The V end was cut by 1 base, the J end by 3 bases, with 10 bases between. The CDR3 runs 14 residues. Germline V gene sequence: CDR1 SGHDN, CDR2 FVKESK. CDR3: CASSQGVRVYEQYF. The CDR3 DNA reads TGTGCCAGCAGCCAAGGAGTCAGGGTCTACGAGCAGTACTTC.

This rearrangement joins TRBV6-1 to TRBJ1-2; D is perhaps TRBD1 (5 bases). V lost 1 base, J lost 4 bases, and 16 bases lay in between. The CDR3 spans 16 residues. Germline CDR1 and CDR2: MNHNS and SASEGT. The CDR3 reads CASSEDGWGRGYGYTF. CDR3 coding DNA: TGTGCCAGCAGTGAAGACGGATGGGGGAGGGGCTATGGCTACACCTTC.

The rearrangement links TRBV2 to TRBJ2-1, with 16 bases matching TRBD2. Germline V gene data show CDR1 as SNHLY and CDR2 as FYNNEI. The CDR3 consists of 17 residues. Germline trimming cut 6 bases from V and 7 bases from J; bases unmatched to any gene: 9. The CDR3 DNA sequence: TGTGCCAGCAGGCCGGGACTAGCGGGGGGGCCGTATAATGAGCAGTTCTTC. It codes for CASRPGLAGGPYNEQFF. The full variable domain, completed using reference TRBV2 and TRBJ2-1, is EPEVTQTPSHQVTQMGQEVILRCVPISNHLYFYWYRQILGQKVEFLVSFYNNEISEKSEIFDDQFSVERPDGSNFTLKIRSTKLEDSAMYFCASRPGLAGGPYNEQFFGPGTRLTVL.